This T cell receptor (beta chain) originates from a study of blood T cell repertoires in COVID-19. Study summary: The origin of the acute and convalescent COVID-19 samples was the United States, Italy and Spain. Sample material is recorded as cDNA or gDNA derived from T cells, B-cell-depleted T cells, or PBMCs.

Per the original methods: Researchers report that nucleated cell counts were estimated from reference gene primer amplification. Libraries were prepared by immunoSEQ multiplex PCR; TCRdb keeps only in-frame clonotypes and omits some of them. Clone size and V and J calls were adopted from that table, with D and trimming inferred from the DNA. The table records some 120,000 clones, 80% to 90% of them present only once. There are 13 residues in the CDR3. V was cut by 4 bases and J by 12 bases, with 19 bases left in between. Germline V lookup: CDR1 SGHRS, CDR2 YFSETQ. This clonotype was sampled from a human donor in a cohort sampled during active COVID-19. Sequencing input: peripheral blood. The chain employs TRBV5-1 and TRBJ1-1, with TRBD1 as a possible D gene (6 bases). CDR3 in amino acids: CASSILRGTETFF. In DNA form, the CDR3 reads TGCGCCAGCAGCATCCTGAGGGGGACCGAAACTTTCTTT.